The clone carrying this T cell receptor beta chain has a count of ten or more. The antigen is undetermined. These data come from a study of T-cell memory formation after mild COVID-19. Study-wide results and caveats: CD4+ clones that contracted lay mainly in CM and EM; CD8+ ones lay in EMRA.

This CDR3 is 11 amino acids long. Trimming removed 5 bases from V and 8 bases from J, with 7 bases in between. Germline-derived CDR1 and CDR2 are SGHTA and FQGNSA. TCRdb ran MiXCR on the 5' RACE reads and lists one entry per CDR3 protein. This table has 400,000 or so distinct CDR3 sequences, roughly 20% appearing once. The sequence was collected from an adult woman who had mild COVID-19 (a few samples of this study predate the infection). Cell type and time point are not known. The V call is TRBV7-2, the J call TRBJ2-1; D not resolved. The sample consisted of PBMCs or a T cell subset sorted from them (not recorded which). CDR3 protein: CASSRVHEQFF. The CDR3 nucleotides are TGTGCCAGCAGCCGAGTACATGAGCAGTTCTTC.